The clone carrying this T cell receptor beta chain came up many times. TCRdb independently ran MiXCR on the 5' RACE reads; one entry per CDR3 protein. The table includes hundreds of thousands of distinct CDR3 sequences, 8.6% detected once. The data stem from a study of identical twins. Germline V CDR1 and CDR2: MNHEY, SVGAGI. J was trimmed by 8 bases and V by 4 bases; bases with no gene match: 7. The CDR3 runs 13 residues. The same specimen was also included in a second study, on yellow fever vaccine responses in identical twins.

The sequenced sample consisted of PBMCs. This receptor was identified in a woman aged 18-35 years in good health. The chain has TRBV6-5 and TRBJ2-7; 8 bases agree with TRBD1. CDR3 DNA: TGTGCCAGCAGTTCGGACCAGGGGGCAAAGCAGTACTTC. Translated, it gives CASSSDQGAKQYF.